The rows below give T cell receptor beta chains drawn from one sample of a study of blood T cell repertoires in COVID-19. Clones were sequenced by immunoSEQ multiplex PCR, and TCRdb holds only the in-frame ones, with some missing. The sample consists of about 100,000 clones, almost 90% of them appearing once. The material sequenced was peripheral blood. The receptors were gathered from a human donor in a cohort sampled during active COVID-19. Each CDR3 is given with its conserved first and last residue. The D gene is left open where the match is weak. Some rows have no size entry. The others give once, few or many, or a class for an expanded clone.

j_gene,abundance,v_gene,d_gene,CDR3nt,CDR3aa
TRBJ2-1,NA,TRBV7-3,NA,TGTGCCAGCAGCTTGGAGGGGGCGACTGAGCAGTTCTTC,CASSLEGATEQFF
TRBJ2-6,NA,TRBV6-6,TRBD1,TGTGCCAGCAGTCTCGACAGGGTAGGCTCTGGGGCCAACGTCCTGACTTTC,CASSLDRVGSGANVLTF
TRBJ1-5,NA,TRBV7-2,NA,TGTGCCAGCAGCTTACTCCAGGCGAGCAATCAGCCCCAGCATTTT,CASSLLQASNQPQHF
TRBJ2-7,NA,TRBV5-4,TRBD2,TGTGCCAGCAGCGGACTCAGCAGCGGGAGTAGTTACGAGCAGTACTTC,CASSGLSSGSSYEQYF
TRBJ1-5,NA,TRBV6-6,NA,TGTGCCAGCAGTGCCGAGGGGGGGAGCAATCAGCCCCAGCATTTT,CASSAEGGSNQPQHF
TRBJ1-4,NA,TRBV29-1,TRBD1,TGCAGCGTTGAAGACGGACTTGGGACAGTTAATGAAAAACTGTTTTTT,CSVEDGLGTVNEKLFF
TRBJ2-1,NA,TRBV20-1,NA,TGCAGTGCCCCGTCCTACAATGAGCAGTTCTTC,CSAPSYNEQFF
TRBJ2-3,NA,TRBV11-2,NA,TGTGCCAGCAGCTTCGGTCAGGTGGTAATATCCGATACGCAGTATTTT,CASSFGQVVISDTQYF
TRBJ2-1,NA,TRBV12-3/TRBV12-4,NA,TGTGCCAGCATCTCGGCGGGGTCTCCTGAGCAGTTCTTC,CASISAGSPEQFF
TRBJ2-4,NA,TRBV28,TRBD1,TGTGCCAGCAGTTTTTGGGACAGGGGCAAAAACATTCAGTACTTC,CASSFWDRGKNIQYF
TRBJ2-3,NA,TRBV5-1,TRBD2,TGCGCCAGCAGCCCCTGGTCCCGGCGGGAGGTATCAGATACGCAGTATTTT,CASSPWSRREVSDTQYF
TRBJ2-7,once,TRBV6-5,NA,TGTGCCAGCACCAGGACAGTTAGCTCCTACGAGCAGTACTTC,CASTRTVSSYEQYF
TRBJ2-5,NA,TRBV28,TRBD1,TGTGCCAGCAGTTCCGGGACAGGGTTGCAGACCCAGTACTTC,CASSSGTGLQTQYF
TRBJ2-7,NA,TRBV10-3,TRBD2,TGTGCCATTTCGACTAGCGGGAGGGCCTTCGACGAGCAGTACTTC,CAISTSGRAFDEQYF
TRBJ1-2,NA,TRBV28,NA,TGTGCCAGCAACCCCGGTGGAATGAGGGGCTACACCTTC,CASNPGGMRGYTF
TRBJ1-1,few,TRBV28,NA,TGTGCCAGCAGTGGGGGGGTGAACACTGAAGCTTTCTTT,CASSGGVNTEAFF
TRBJ2-1,NA,TRBV9,NA,TGTGCCAGCAGCGGAAGACTAGAAAGTTCCTACAATGAGCAGTTCTTC,CASSGRLESSYNEQFF
TRBJ1-6,NA,TRBV25-1,TRBD1,TGTGCCAGCAGTGCTTTGGACAGGGATAATTCACCCCTCCACTTT,CASSALDRDNSPLHF
TRBJ1-4,NA,TRBV7-9,TRBD1,TGTGCCAGCAGCTTACCGAGGGGGCGGGGAGAAAAACTGTTTTTT,CASSLPRGRGEKLFF
TRBJ2-5,NA,TRBV5-1,TRBD2,TGCGCCAGCAGCTTAACTAGCGGGCCATTCTCCCTACAAGAGACCCAGTACTTC,CASSLTSGPFSLQETQYF
TRBJ2-7,NA,TRBV5-6,NA,TGTGCCAGCAGCTTGAGAGGTGAGCAGTACTTC,CASSLRGEQYF
TRBJ2-2,NA,TRBV6-2/TRBV6-3,NA,TGTGCCAGCAGTTATTCTCGCACCGGGGAGCTGTTTTTT,CASSYSRTGELFF
TRBJ2-1,NA,TRBV11-2,TRBD2,TGTGCCAGCAGAAAGACTAGCGGGAGGCCGGAAGAGCAGTTCTTC,CASRKTSGRPEEQFF
TRBJ2-7,once,TRBV6-5,NA,TGTGCCAGCAGTTACTCTCGGGTAGGCGAGCAGTACTTC,CASSYSRVGEQYF
TRBJ1-5,NA,TRBV28,NA,TGTGCCAGCAGACACAGGGAAAGGAACAATCAGCCCCAGCATTTT,CASRHRERNNQPQHF
TRBJ1-5,NA,TRBV9,NA,TGTGCCAGCAGCGTCGTAGACAGTAGCAATCAGCCCCAGCATTTT,CASSVVDSSNQPQHF
TRBJ2-3,NA,TRBV24-1,NA,TGTGCCACCAGTGAGGCAGGGGTCACAGATACGCAGTATTTT,CATSEAGVTDTQYF
TRBJ1-1,NA,TRBV28,TRBD1,TGTGCCACCCGGACAGGGCCTAACACTGAAGCTTTCTTT,CATRTGPNTEAFF
TRBJ2-1,NA,TRBV4-1,TRBD1,TGCGCCAGCAGCCGGGACAGAGACCAGTTCTTC,CASSRDRDQFF
TRBJ1-6,NA,TRBV7-9,NA,TGTGCCAGCAGCTTCCGGGAGCCGTCAGCACCCCTCCACTTT,CASSFREPSAPLHF
TRBJ2-1,NA,TRBV9,TRBD2,TGTGCCAGCAGCGTCGCCGGGACTAGCGGGATCAATGAGCAGTTCTTC,CASSVAGTSGINEQFF
TRBJ1-4,NA,TRBV5-6,NA,TGTGCCAGCAGCTTGAGTGGACAGAGTGAAAAACTGTTTTTT,CASSLSGQSEKLFF
TRBJ2-5,NA,TRBV7-2,TRBD2,TGTGCCAGCAGCATAAGCGGGAGGGGGCCTCAAGAGACCCAGTACTTC,CASSISGRGPQETQYF
TRBJ1-5,NA,TRBV18,TRBD1,TGTGCCAGCTCACGCTCACAGGGGATCGATCAGCCCCAGCATTTT,CASSRSQGIDQPQHF
TRBJ1-1,NA,TRBV9,NA,TGTGCCAGCAGCGCCAGGGTCGGTGGGAACACTGAAGCTTTCTTT,CASSARVGGNTEAFF
TRBJ1-5,NA,TRBV7-2,NA,TGTGCCAGCAGCTTTGGTGAGATCGTAACAGGGCACAATCAGCCCCAGCATTTT,CASSFGEIVTGHNQPQHF
TRBJ2-6,once,TRBV28,NA,TGTGCCAGCAGTTTCTCGGTTGGGGCCAACGTCCTGACTTTC,CASSFSVGANVLTF
TRBJ1-4,NA,TRBV10-3,TRBD1,TGTGCCACCCAGAGCTCGACAGGGGACACTAATGAAAAACTGTTTTTT,CATQSSTGDTNEKLFF
TRBJ1-1,NA,TRBV28,TRBD1,TGTGCCAGCAGTTTAGCAGGGGGGATGAACACTGAAGCTTTCTTT,CASSLAGGMNTEAFF
TRBJ2-2,NA,TRBV3-1/TRBV3-2,TRBD2,TGTGCCAGCAGCCAAGATAGCGGGAGTGGGTATGGCGGGGAGCTGTTTTTT,CASSQDSGSGYGGELFF
TRBJ2-1,NA,TRBV5-8,TRBD2,TGTGCCAGCAGCTTGGTTCTCGGGACTAGCTACTACAATGAGCAGTTCTTC,CASSLVLGTSYYNEQFF
TRBJ2-7,once,TRBV6-6,TRBD1,TGTGCCAGCAGTTCATCGACAGGGACAACCTACGAGCAGTACTTC,CASSSSTGTTYEQYF
TRBJ1-1,NA,TRBV7-9,NA,TGTGCCAGCAGCTTTTCGGGCACTGAAGCTTTCTTT,CASSFSGTEAFF
TRBJ2-5,NA,TRBV6-1,TRBD2,TGTGCCAGCAGTGGGGGGACTAGCGTAACCCAAGAGACCCAGTACTTC,CASSGGTSVTQETQYF
TRBJ2-1,NA,TRBV5-1,TRBD2,TGCGCCAGCCGGCTAGCGGCAAGCTCCTACAATGAGCAGTTCTTC,CASRLAASSYNEQFF
TRBJ2-1,once,TRBV7-9,TRBD2,TGTGCCAGCAGCGGACTAGCGGGAGGGCCCAATGAGCAGTTCTTC,CASSGLAGGPNEQFF
TRBJ1-5,NA,TRBV24-1,NA,TGTGCCACCAGTGAATCAACCCCGTTCTCAGGGGCGCTTCGCAATCAGCCCCAGCATTTT,CATSESTPFSGALRNQPQHF
TRBJ1-4,NA,TRBV11-2,TRBD1,TGTGCCAGCAGCTCGACAGGGGGGATAGGAGAAAAACTGTTTTTT,CASSSTGGIGEKLFF
TRBJ1-1,NA,TRBV5-1,NA,TGCGCCAGCCAGGCAGTGAACACTGAAGCTTTCTTT,CASQAVNTEAFF
TRBJ1-2,NA,TRBV20-1,TRBD1,TGCAGTGCTAGGACAGGGGATGGCTACACCTTC,CSARTGDGYTF
TRBJ2-3,NA,TRBV24-1,NA,TGTGCCACTACAGGGTTTGGCACAGATACGCAGTATTTT,CATTGFGTDTQYF
TRBJ1-5,NA,TRBV19,TRBD1,TGTGCCAGTAAACAGGGGATATTAGGCAATCAGCCCCAGCATTTT,CASKQGILGNQPQHF
TRBJ2-7,NA,TRBV30,TRBD2,TGTGCCTGGAGTGTACGGACTAGCGGGAGGGCCGGATACGAGCAGTACTTC,CAWSVRTSGRAGYEQYF
TRBJ1-1,NA,TRBV5-1,NA,TGCGCCAGCAGCGCCGGGACACCCGCCTACGCTTTCTTT,CASSAGTPAYAFF